This passage covers 26 T cell receptor beta chains from one sample sequenced in a study of T cells in Graves' hyperthyroidism and ophthalmopathy. Amplification of TCR beta CDR3 regions was performed using RNA transcripts as template. Researchers ran a first-round RT-PCR on the TCR CDR3 using the HTBI primer set. One entry per CDR3 protein, called by TCRdb with MiXCR from the multiplex PCR reads. The data hold approximately 330,000 distinct CDR3 sequences, with 21% observed a single time. Sequenced sample: blood. These receptor sequences come from a woman aged 45-59 years with Graves' hyperthyroidism.

A few counts support this clonotype. The V gene is TRBV20-1, the J gene TRBJ2-7; TRBD2 matches 10 bases. V shed 3 bases, J shed 4 bases, and the junction held 6 bases outside the gene matches. CDR1 is DFQATT and CDR2 is SNEGSKA in the germline V gene (reference sequence). This CDR3 comprises 14 residues. CDR3 loop: CSASSGGPVYEQYF. The CDR3 bases are TGCAGTGCTAGTAGCGGGGGGCCGGTATACGAGCAGTACTTC.

This clonotype was picked up many times. The V and J genes are TRBV11-2 and TRBJ2-2; tentative D call: TRBD1 (5 bases). The ends were cut back, 2 bases at V and 2 bases at J, with 12 bases in the middle. This CDR3 is built from 16 residues. The V gene's germline CDR1 is SGHAT and CDR2 FQNNGV. CDR3 region: CASSLHLGLNTGELFF. The CDR3 bases are TGTGCCAGCAGCTTACACCTGGGGCTCAACACCGGGGAGCTGTTTTTT.

The chain uses TRBV19 and TRBJ2-7; 7 bases align to TRBD1. The germline CDR1 and CDR2 sequences are LNHDA and SQIVND (reference sequence). The CDR3 runs 14 residues. The J segment lost 0 bases and the V segment lost 4 bases, leaving 3 bases of the junction unmatched. The CDR3 region is CASSTRDSSYEQYF. CDR3 sequence (DNA): TGTGCCAGTAGTACCCGGGACAGCTCCTACGAGCAGTACTTC.

This clonotype showed up just once. The chain recombines TRBV28 with TRBJ2-7; 8 positions match TRBD2. The CDR3 is 15 residues long. Germline assignment: CDR1 MDHEN and CDR2 SYDVKM. V gave up 3 bases and J gave up 7 bases; unmatched junction bases: 11. CDR3 DNA sequence: TGTGCCAGCAGTTTGCATCTAGCGGGTGTGGAAGAGCAGTACTTC. Its protein product is CASSLHLAGVEEQYF. Full variable domain (remainder filled in from reference TRBV28 and TRBJ2-7): DVKVTQSSRYLVKRTGEKVFLECVQDMDHENMFWYRQDPGLGLRLIYFSYDVKMKEKGDIPEGYSVSREKKERFSLILESASTNQTSMYLCASSLHLAGVEEQYFGPGTRLTVT.

The V call is TRBV6-2 or TRBV6-3, the J call TRBJ2-3, with a weak D call TRBD2 (7 bases). Looked up from germline, CDR1 is MNHEY and CDR2 is SVGEGT. Trimming removed 5 bases from V and 1 base from J, with 22 bases in between. CDR3 length equals 18 residues. The CDR3 here is CASSGGGGGFRRTDTQYF. In nucleotides, the CDR3 is TGTGCCAGCAGTGGAGGCGGGGGCGGGTTTAGGCGCACAGATACGCAGTATTTT.

The chain is built from TRBV19 and TRBJ2-2; D is possibly TRBD1 (6 bases). V lost 7 bases and J 0 bases, leaving 15 bases between the germline ends. This CDR3 has 16 amino acids. Germline V gene sequence: CDR1 LNHDA, CDR2 SQIVND (reference sequence). The CDR3 nucleotides read TGTGCCAGTACAACTCTCGGGACACCGAACACCGGGGAGCTGTTTTTT. Amino acid sequence: CASTTLGTPNTGELFF.

This clonotype showed up many times. The chain has TRBV28 and TRBJ1-2, with a tentative D call TRBD1 (5 bases). The V gene lost 6 bases and the J gene lost 6 bases, with 17 bases spanning the gap. Germline lookup yields CDR1 MDHEN and CDR2 SYDVKM. The CDR3 length is 14 residues. CDR3 sequence (DNA): TGTGCCAGCAGCGCTCTACCGGGGGTGGATGGCTACACCTTC. As protein: CASSALPGVDGYTF.

This chain joins TRBV5-8 and TRBJ1-5, with D possibly being TRBD1 (6 bases). Deletions cut 4 bases from V and 2 bases from J, with 19 bases between. Germline lookup yields CDR1 SGHTS and CDR2 YDEGEE. The length of the CDR3 is 17 residues. CDR3 sequence reads: CASSPNGDNRRNQPQHF. CDR3 sequence (DNA): TGTGCCAGCAGCCCAAATGGGGACAACCGCCGCAATCAGCCCCAGCATTTT. Supplemented by reference TRBV5-8 and TRBJ1-5, the full variable domain reads EAGVTQSPTHLIKTRGQQATLRCSPISGHTSVYWYQQALGLGLQFLLWYDEGEERNRGNFPPRFSGRQFPNYSSELNVNALELEDSALYLCASSPNGDNRRNQPQHFGDGTRLSIL.

DNA for the CDR3: TGTGCCAGCAGGGGGAACAGGGGGCCCACCCCTAACTATGGCTACACCTTC. It codes for CASRGNRGPTPNYGYTF. The rearrangement links TRBV6-2 or TRBV6-3 to TRBJ1-2, with 9 bases fitting TRBD1. The germline CDR1 and CDR2 sequences are MNHEY and SVGEGT. This CDR3 has 17 amino acids. The V and J ends lost 6 bases and 0 bases, in that order; junction bases with no gene match: 11.

To note about this clonotype: This sequence may be a read error, since a much larger clone differs from it by one base. This chain links TRBV5-5 with TRBJ2-2; D might be TRBD1 (5 bases). CDR1 is SGHKS and CDR2 is YYEKEE in the germline V gene (reference sequence). The CDR3 runs 16 residues. CDR3 loop: CASSLVRGPRAVELFF. In nucleotides, the CDR3 is TGCGCCAGCAGCTTGGTACGAGGCCCCAGGGCCGTGGAGCTGTTTTTT.

This chain connects TRBV7-2 to TRBJ2-1, with TRBD1 matching over 8 bases. Germline values: CDR1 SGHTA, CDR2 FQGNSA. Trimming removed 3 bases from V and 7 bases from J; junction bases left unmatched: 5. The length of the CDR3 is 14 residues. The CDR3, as DNA: TGTGCCAGCAGCTTCCGGGACAGGTTGAATGAGCAGTTCTTC. Its translation is CASSFRDRLNEQFF.

This clonotype was counted between two and nine times. This chain connects TRBV19 to TRBJ1-2; 9 bases match TRBD1. The CDR3 covers 14 residues. The junction had 12 bases not matched to a gene; V was cut back by 8 bases and J by 8 bases. Per germline, CDR1 LNHDA and CDR2 SQIVND (reference sequence). The CDR3 here is CASQQGQGVGGYTF. The CDR3 nucleotides are TGTGCCAGTCAACAGGGACAGGGTGTTGGAGGCTACACCTTC.

This clonotype was found many times. V is TRBV28 and J is TRBJ1-1, with TRBD1 as a possible D gene (6 bases). CDR1 and CDR2 from the germline V gene are MDHEN and SYDVKM. This CDR3 region has 15 residues. V was cut by 6 bases and J by 0 bases, with 14 bases left in between. The CDR3: CASSSSQGMNTEAFF. In DNA form, the CDR3 reads TGTGCCAGCAGCTCCAGTCAGGGGATGAACACTGAAGCTTTCTTT.

V and J are TRBV2 and TRBJ2-7; TRBD2 agrees at 13 bases. Germline V gene lookup returns CDR1 SNHLY and CDR2 FYNNEI. The V gene end was trimmed by 6 bases and the J gene end by 2 bases; junction bases not matched to a gene: 10. The CDR3 extends over 17 amino acids. The CDR3: CASSPRTSGSGAYEQYF. The DNA for the CDR3 is TGTGCCAGCAGCCCACGGACTAGCGGGAGTGGGGCCTACGAGCAGTACTTC.

As to this clonotype: A read error may be the cause here, since a much bigger clone is one base away. This rearrangement joins TRBV3-1 to TRBJ1-5; D uncertain. The CDR3 consists of 15 residues. Germline V gives CDR1 LGHDT, CDR2 YNNKEL (reference sequence). The CDR3 DNA is TGTGGCAGCAGCCAAGATAGTGGGAAACTGCAGCCCCAGCATTTT. Translated, it gives CGSSQDSGKLQPQHF. The full variable domain, its missing parts supplied by reference TRBV3-1 and TRBJ1-5, is DTAVSQTPKYLVTQMGNDKSIKCEQNLGHDTMYWYKQDSKKFLKIMFSYNNKELIINETVPNRFSPKSPDKAHLNLHINSLELGDSAVYFCGSSQDSGKLQPQHFGDGTRLSIL.

The chain uses TRBV2 and TRBJ1-5; tentative D call: TRBD1 (6 bases). Germline assignment: CDR1 SNHLY and CDR2 FYNNEI. The CDR3 runs to 15 residues. The V end lost 6 bases, the J end lost 0 bases, and 12 bases lay between the germline ends. CDR3 region: CASSGQHHSNQPQHF. The CDR3 DNA reads as TGTGCCAGCAGCGGACAGCACCATAGCAATCAGCCCCAGCATTTT.

The chain uses TRBV29-1 and TRBJ2-5; 11 bases are a match to TRBD1. V dropped 7 bases and J dropped 3; count of bases not matched to a gene: 7. Germline CDR1 reads SQVTM; CDR2 reads ANQGSEA. This CDR3 spans 14 amino acids. CDR3 loop: CSAEDRGREETQYF. CDR3 nucleotide sequence: TGCAGCGCTGAGGACAGGGGGCGGGAAGAGACCCAGTACTTC.

The table lists this clonotype with a few counts. V gene TRBV6-1 combines with J gene TRBJ2-3; possibly TRBD2 for D (5 bases). The V end was cut by 6 bases, the J end by 0 bases, with 16 bases between. Per the germline V gene, CDR1 is MNHNS and CDR2 is SASEGT. The CDR3 is made up of 16 amino acids. CDR3 residues: CASRHAGIPSTDTQYF. Here the CDR3 DNA reads TGTGCCAGCAGGCACGCCGGGATACCCAGCACAGATACGCAGTATTTT.

Details on this clonotype: This may be a read error: a much more frequent sequence differs by one nucleotide. The CDR3, as DNA: TGTGCCAGCGGTTTTCTGGGCATCGAAGCTTTCTTT. Its translation is CASGFLGIEAFF. The chain has TRBV28 and TRBJ1-1; no clear D gene. In germline, CDR1 is MDHEN, CDR2 SYDVKM. The CDR3 runs to 12 residues.

V gene TRBV12-3 or TRBV12-4 combines with J gene TRBJ2-7; D call uncertain. This CDR3 has 15 amino acids. V was cut by 8 bases and J by 2 bases, with 19 bases left in between. The CDR3 is CASQKKKIGTYEQYF. DNA of the CDR3: TGTGCCAGCCAAAAAAAGAAGATTGGCACCTACGAGCAGTACTTC.

The chain has TRBV2 and TRBJ1-2; D is undetermined. The V gene's germline CDR1 is SNHLY and CDR2 FYNNEI. Between the trimmed V and J ends, which lost 1 base and 6 bases, there was a span of 12 bases. The CDR3 has 14 amino acids. CDR3 nucleotides: TGTGCCAGCAGTGAAGATTCTTCGGTGAATGGCTACACCTTC. It translates to CASSEDSSVNGYTF.

V is TRBV6-1 and J is TRBJ1-5; D uncertain. Deletions cut 1 base from V and 2 bases from J, with 9 bases between. The CDR3 sequence is 15 residues long. CDR1 and CDR2 (germline): MNHNS, SASEGT. CDR3 nucleotides: TGTGCCAGCAGTGAAGGGATTTGGGGCAATCAGCCCCAGCATTTT. As protein: CASSEGIWGNQPQHF.

This clonotype was picked up many times. V is TRBV20-1 and J is TRBJ2-5, with D possibly matching TRBD2 (6 bases). The CDR3 length is 13 residues. Germline V gene lookup returns CDR1 DFQATT and CDR2 SNEGSKA (reference sequence). Here the CDR3 DNA reads TGCGGGGGGAGGTTTTCGTACCAAGAGACCCAGTACTTC. As protein: CGGRFSYQETQYF.

This clonotype was seen many times. This rearrangement joins TRBV15 to TRBJ2-7, with 13 bases fitting TRBD2. The CDR3 consists of 17 residues. Germline V gene lookup returns CDR1 LNHNV and CDR2 YYDKDF (reference sequence). With V trimmed by 3 bases and J by 4 bases, 9 bases remained unmatched. In DNA form, the CDR3 reads TGTGCCACCAGCAGCCTTCAGAGGACTAGCGGGAGATACGAGCAGTACTTC. Residues: CATSSLQRTSGRYEQYF.

This chain links TRBV20-1 with TRBJ1-5; D is unclear. CDR1 is DFQATT, CDR2 SNEGSKA, per germline (reference sequence). V shed 6 bases and J shed 0 bases, with 12 bases lying between them. The CDR3 is 14 residues long. The CDR3 DNA follows: TGCAGTGCATACGGGCTAAATAGCAATCAGCCCCAGCATTTT. Encoded protein: CSAYGLNSNQPQHF.

The rearrangement uses TRBV12-3 or TRBV12-4 and TRBJ2-7; weak D call: TRBD2 (6 bases). V was clipped by 5 bases and J by 6 bases, with 17 bases between them. This CDR3 is built from 14 residues. The CDR3 sequence is CASSIRTGALEQYF. In DNA form, the CDR3 reads TGTGCCAGCAGTATCCGGACGGGAGCCCTCGAGCAGTACTTC.